This T cell receptor (beta chain) was sequenced in a study of shared clonotypes between healthy human individuals. Turning to the study itself: CD8 memory received one plate per donor, CD8 naive two, CD4 memory three and CD4 naive three.

V lost 5 bases, J lost 8 bases, and 8 bases stayed unmatched. The germline V gene encodes CDR1 SGHAT and CDR2 FQNNGV. The CDR3 runs 14 residues. On this clone: Antigen specificity is unknown.

Study findings and constraints: In the sorted subsets, rarefaction showed sequencing was incomplete despite large depth. Investigators collected only blood, and repertoires in tissues likely differ.

Genomic DNA per cell subset filled all wells of several immunoSEQ plates. Clones were sequenced by immunoSEQ multiplex PCR, and TCRdb holds only the in-frame ones, with some missing. The table lists 2,100,000 or so clones, nearly 97% of them singletons, with roughly 0.13% in the top ten. This chain links TRBV11-2 with TRBJ2-4; TRBD1 matches 8 bases. The sequenced sample was naive CD4+ T cells sorted from blood. Subset described: CD45RA+ positively selected. This receptor was obtained from a man aged 18 to 29 in good health. The CDR3 region is CASSTQGARDIQYF. The CDR3, as DNA: TGTGCCAGCAGCACTCAGGGGGCGCGGGACATTCAGTACTTC.